Listed below are T cell receptor beta chains from one sample, sequenced in a study of T cell changes during pregnancy in multiple sclerosis. Method: immunoSEQ multiplex PCR; TCRdb's copy keeps in-frame clones and lacks some. The profile shows about 49,000 clones, around 95% of them singletons. The sample in question was CD8+ T cells from peripheral blood mononuclear cells, obtained in the first trimester of pregnancy. Receptors originate from a female donor with multiple sclerosis, enrolled in a pregnancy study. Each CDR3 is given with its conserved first and last residue. A D gene is named only where the DNA matches it firmly. Not every row has a clone size; where given, it reads once, few, many or a size class.

d_gene | j_gene | v_gene | abundance | CDR3nt | CDR3aa
TRBD1 | TRBJ2-7 | TRBV9 | NA | TGTGCCAGCAGCCCCTGGGACAGAGACTACGAGCAGTACTTC | CASSPWDRDYEQYF
NA | TRBJ2-3 | TRBV29-1 | NA | TGCAGCGTTGACTTGGACACTAGCACAGATACGCAGTATTTT | CSVDLDTSTDTQYF
TRBD2 | TRBJ2-3 | TRBV5-4 | NA | TGTGCCAGCAGCTTAAGGCGGGAGGCCTTGGGGGATACGCAGTATTTT | CASSLRREALGDTQYF
TRBD1 | TRBJ2-7 | TRBV18 | NA | TGTGCCAGCTCACTAAGGGACAGCGAAGTCTACGAGCAGTACTTC | CASSLRDSEVYEQYF
NA | TRBJ1-5 | TRBV27 | NA | TGTGCCAGCAGTTTATCGAGGTTTCAGCCCCAGCATTTT | CASSLSRFQPQHF
NA | TRBJ1-5 | TRBV27 | NA | TGTGCCAGCAGTAGACAGAATCAGCCCCAGCATTTT | CASSRQNQPQHF
NA | TRBJ1-2 | TRBV6-5 | once | TGTGCCAGCAGTTACTCGGGGGGGGGCTATGGCTACACCTTC | CASSYSGGGYGYTF
NA | TRBJ1-2 | TRBV7-9 | NA | TGTGCCAGCAGCCCATTGGGGCAGGCGAACTATGGCTACACCTTC | CASSPLGQANYGYTF
NA | TRBJ2-2 | TRBV18 | NA | TGTGCCAGCTCATTTGCGGACCCAGGGCGTAGTGCCGGGGAGCTGTTTTTT | CASSFADPGRSAGELFF
NA | TRBJ2-1 | TRBV27 | NA | TGTGCCAGCAGTTATCAGGGCAATGAGCAGTTCTTC | CASSYQGNEQFF
NA | TRBJ1-2 | TRBV4-3 | NA | TGCGCCAGCAGCGCGAAAGGGCCCAGGGGTGGCTACACCTTC | CASSAKGPRGGYTF
TRBD1 | TRBJ2-7 | TRBV27 | NA | TGTGCCAGCAGTTTAGGACAGGGGGTCTCCTACGAGCAGTACTTC | CASSLGQGVSYEQYF
NA | TRBJ1-3 | TRBV7-7 | NA | TGTGCCAGCAGCTTAAAGGCAGGGAACTCTGGAAACACCATATATTTT | CASSLKAGNSGNTIYF
NA | TRBJ2-3 | TRBV9 | NA | TGTGCCAGCAGCGTAGTAAACAGGGGGGGAACAGATACGCAGTATTTT | CASSVVNRGGTDTQYF